This T cell receptor (beta chain) was captured by sequencing in a study of CD8+ T cells in alopecia areata. The CDR3 is 13 residues long. V lost 4 bases to trimming and J lost 2 bases; unmatched junction nucleotides: 1. The germline gives CDR1 GTSNPN, CDR2 SVGIG (reference sequence). RNA was extracted and reverse transcribed into cDNA as the sequencing template. Sequencing used immunoSEQ multiplex PCR; TCRdb keeps in-frame clones, though not all of them. The table records about 180,000 clones, around half of them present only once. The treatment: oral pan-JAK inhibitor, 5-10 mg twice daily. The material sequenced was CD8+ T cells sorted from blood, taken at week 24, from a patient treated with tofacitinib. The clonotype comes from a human donor with alopecia areata. The chain is built from TRBV30 and TRBJ2-1; 8 bases agree with TRBD2. The CDR3 region has the DNA TGTGCCTGGAATAGCGGGACCTACAATGAGCAGTTCTTC. Its translation is CAWNSGTYNEQFF.